This T cell receptor beta chain was sequenced for a study of blood T cell repertoires in COVID-19. Study overall: Donors in the United States, Italy and Spain gave samples during acute or convalescent COVID-19. The cDNA or gDNA used as material had been derived from T cells, B-cell-depleted T cells, or PBMCs.

In the authors' workflow: Estimated nucleated cell counts came from reference gene primer amplification. Assay used: immunoSEQ multiplex PCR; TCRdb lists only in-frame clones, some missing. That table furnishes V, J and clone size, whereas the DNA furnished D and trimming. The data hold about 88,000 clones, with 70% to 90% observed a single time. The V end lost 3 bases, the J end lost 0 bases, and 9 bases lay between the germline ends. The CDR3 has 15 amino acids. Germline V gene lookup returns CDR1 MNHEY and CDR2 SMNVEV (reference sequence). The source material was peripheral blood. The chain joins TRBV27 to TRBJ1-3; D is unresolved. This TCR was sampled from a woman at least 80 years old with acute or convalescent COVID-19. The chain's CDR3 is CASSLGRSSGNTIYF. The CDR3 DNA is TGTGCCAGCAGTTTGGGCCGATCCTCTGGAAACACCATATATTTT.